The clone carrying this T cell receptor (beta chain) was counted many times. Antigen: not known. RNA transcripts served as the template for amplifying TCR beta CDR3 regions. Using the HTBI primer set, a first-round RT-PCR was run on the TCR CDR3. Each CDR3 protein gets one entry after TCRdb re-called the multiplex PCR reads with MiXCR. The table shows some 270,000 distinct CDR3 sequences, with approximately 23% occurring only once. The sample comes from a study of T cells in Graves' hyperthyroidism and ophthalmopathy. Study results and caveats: For ophthalmopathy, model prediction preceded onset by a median roughly 6.3 months. Blood also contained most expanded thyroid clonotypes above 0.001.

CDR3 size: 16 residues. The V and J ends lost 5 bases and 1 base respectively, with 18 bases between them. CDR1 is SEHNR and CDR2 is FQNEAQ in the germline V gene (reference sequence). What was sequenced was blood. This sequence joins TRBV7-9 and TRBJ2-7; D not resolved. This receptor was identified in a middle-aged woman with Graves' ophthalmopathy. This CDR3 reads CASSPQRTEGSYEQYF. The CDR3 DNA follows: TGTGCCAGCAGCCCCCAACGGACGGAAGGGTCCTACGAGCAGTACTTC.